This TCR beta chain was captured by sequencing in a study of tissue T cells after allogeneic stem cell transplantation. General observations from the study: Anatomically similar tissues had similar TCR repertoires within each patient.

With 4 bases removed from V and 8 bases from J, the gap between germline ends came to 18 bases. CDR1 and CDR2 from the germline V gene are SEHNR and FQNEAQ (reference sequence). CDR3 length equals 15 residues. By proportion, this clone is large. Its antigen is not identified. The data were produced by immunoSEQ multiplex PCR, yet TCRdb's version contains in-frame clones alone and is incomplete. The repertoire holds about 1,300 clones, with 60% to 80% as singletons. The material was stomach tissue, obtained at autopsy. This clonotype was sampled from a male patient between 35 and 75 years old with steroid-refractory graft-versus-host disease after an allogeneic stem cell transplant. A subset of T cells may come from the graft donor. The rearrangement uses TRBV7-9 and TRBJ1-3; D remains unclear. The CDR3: CASSSTRTSIDTIYF. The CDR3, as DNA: TGTGCCAGCAGCTCTACCAGAACCTCCATAGACACCATATATTTT.